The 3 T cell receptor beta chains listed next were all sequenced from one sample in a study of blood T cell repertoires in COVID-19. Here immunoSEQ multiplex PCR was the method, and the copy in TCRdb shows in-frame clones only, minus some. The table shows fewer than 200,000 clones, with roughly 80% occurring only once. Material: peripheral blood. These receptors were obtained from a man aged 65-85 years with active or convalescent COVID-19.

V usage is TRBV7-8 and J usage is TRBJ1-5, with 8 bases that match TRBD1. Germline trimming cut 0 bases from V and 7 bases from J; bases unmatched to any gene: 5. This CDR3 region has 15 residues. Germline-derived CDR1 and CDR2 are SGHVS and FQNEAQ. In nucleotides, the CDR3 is TGTGCCAGCAGCTTAGCCAGGGGGCTTGACCAGCCCCAGCATTTT. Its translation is CASSLARGLDQPQHF.

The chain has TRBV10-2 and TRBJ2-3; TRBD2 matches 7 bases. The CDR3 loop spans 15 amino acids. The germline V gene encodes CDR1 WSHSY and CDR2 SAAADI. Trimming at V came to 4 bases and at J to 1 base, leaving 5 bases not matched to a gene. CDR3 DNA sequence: TGCGCCAGCAGTGGCCGGGACTACCGCACAGATACGCAGTATTTT. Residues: CASSGRDYRTDTQYF.

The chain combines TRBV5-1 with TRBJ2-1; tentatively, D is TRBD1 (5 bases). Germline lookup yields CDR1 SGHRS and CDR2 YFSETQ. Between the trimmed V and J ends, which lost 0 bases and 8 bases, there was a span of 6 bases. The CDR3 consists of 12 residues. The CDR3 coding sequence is TGCGCCAGCAGCTTGGAAGGGGATGAGCAGTTCTTC. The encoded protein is CASSLEGDEQFF. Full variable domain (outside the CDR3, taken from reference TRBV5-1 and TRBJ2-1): KAGVTQTPRYLIKTRGQQVTLSCSPISGHRSVSWYQQTPGQGLQFLFEYFSETQRNKGNFPGRFSGRQFSNSRSEMNVSTLELGDSALYLCASSLEGDEQFFGPGTRLTVL.